These T cell receptor beta chains were read from a single sample in a study of identical twins. Via MiXCR, TCRdb re-called the 5' RACE reads, giving one row per CDR3 protein. The sample carries 650,000 to 750,000 distinct CDR3 sequences, approximately 21% recorded once. Separately, the same data were catalogued under a study of T cells expressing NK-cell markers.

The material sequenced was PBMCs. The receptors stem from a woman in her late teens or twenties in good health. Each CDR3 is given with its conserved first and last residue. D genes are given only for firm matches. Expanded clones get a size class; other rows say once, few or many, or leave the size out.

d_call	j_call	clone_size	v_call	cdr3_nt	cdr3_aa
NA	TRBJ2-1	few	TRBV29-1	TGCAGCGTTCATACAGGGTTCAATGAGCAGTTCTTC	CSVHTGFNEQFF
TRBD2	TRBJ2-7	NA	TRBV29-1	TGCAGCGTTGAACATCTAGCGGGTGAGCAGTACTTC	CSVEHLAGEQYF
NA	TRBJ2-7	few	TRBV28	TGTGCCGGCCACCAGGGACCCTCCTACGAGCAGTACTTC	CAGHQGPSYEQYF
NA	TRBJ2-3	many	TRBV20-1	TGCAGTGCTAGGGGCGGGGGCGCAGATACGCAGTATTTT	CSARGGGADTQYF
NA	TRBJ2-1	few	TRBV12-3/TRBV12-4	TGTGCCAGCAACATCGGACCAGGCGATGAGCAGTTCTTC	CASNIGPGDEQFF
NA	TRBJ2-1	NA	TRBV18	TGTGCCAGCTCACCACCGGCATTGATTCACTCCTACAATGAGCAGTTCTTC	CASSPPALIHSYNEQFF
NA	TRBJ2-1	many	TRBV20-1	TGCAGTGCCACGCAACCCTTCGTCGGGGATGAGCAGTTCTTC	CSATQPFVGDEQFF
NA	TRBJ2-3	few	TRBV12-3/TRBV12-4	TGTGCCAGCAGTCAGACCTCATCCGGGGGGCATTTT	CASSQTSSGGHF
TRBD1	TRBJ2-5	few	TRBV6-5	TGTGCCAGCAGTTTTGGGGGACAGGGGTGGGAGACCCAGTACTTC	CASSFGGQGWETQYF
TRBD2	TRBJ2-1	few	TRBV20-1	TGCAGTGCTAACCCCTTAGCGGGAGCGGGTTACAATGAGCAGTTCTTC	CSANPLAGAGYNEQFF
TRBD2	TRBJ2-1	few	TRBV20-1	TGCAGTGCTAGCGCCCATAGCGGGGGGGCGTACAATGAGCAGTTCTTC	CSASAHSGGAYNEQFF
TRBD2	TRBJ2-5	NA	TRBV2	TGTGCCAGCAGTCCACGGACTAGCGCAGAGACCCAGTACTTC	CASSPRTSAETQYF
TRBD2	TRBJ2-1	NA	TRBV9	TGTGCCAGCAGCGTAGGAGGGCGGGGGGCGTACAATGAGCAGTTCTTC	CASSVGGRGAYNEQFF
NA	TRBJ2-1	many	TRBV20-1	TGCAGTGCTAGTAGTCTGGCCGTATACAATGAGCAGTTCTTC	CSASSLAVYNEQFF
NA	TRBJ2-7	NA	TRBV7-6	TGTGCCAGCAGCTTAGAACGAGGGTCGGGCGAGCAGTACTTC	CASSLERGSGEQYF
NA	TRBJ2-1	NA	TRBV12-5	TGTGCTAGTGGCAGCGACAGGTTCAAGCAGTTCTTC	CASGSDRFKQFF
TRBD2	TRBJ2-7	NA	TRBV5-1	TGCGCCAGCGGACTAGCGACCGACTACGAGCAGTACTTC	CASGLATDYEQYF
TRBD2	TRBJ2-1	NA	TRBV6-1	TGTGCCAGCAAAAAATCCGGGACTAGCGGGGATTCCTACAATGAGCAGTTCTTC	CASKKSGTSGDSYNEQFF
NA	TRBJ1-1	many	TRBV7-9	TGTGCCAGCAGCCGACGGACAGAGAACACTGAAGCTTTCTTT	CASSRRTENTEAFF
TRBD1	TRBJ2-3	NA	TRBV15	TGTGCCACCAGCAGAGATATTTCAGGGGGTGAAGATACGCAGTATTTT	CATSRDISGGEDTQYF
TRBD1	TRBJ1-1	NA	TRBV5-5	TGTGCCAGCGGGTGGACAGGGAGTGAAGCTTTCTTT	CASGWTGSEAFF
NA	TRBJ2-1	NA	TRBV20-1	TGCAGTGCTAGCGGGGGCTCCCGCGGCTACAATGAGCAGTTCTTC	CSASGGSRGYNEQFF
NA	TRBJ2-1	few	TRBV30	TGTGCCTGGACCCGAGCGACCTCCTACAATGAGCAGTTCTTC	CAWTRATSYNEQFF
NA	TRBJ2-1	NA	TRBV20-1	TGCAGTGCTAGAGTCGAGGAGTATGAGCAGTTCTTC	CSARVEEYEQFF
NA	TRBJ2-1	NA	TRBV7-2	TGTGCCAGCAGCTTGGGGCAAGTCGTAGATGAGCAGTTCTTC	CASSLGQVVDEQFF
NA	TRBJ2-1	NA	TRBV5-1	TGCGCCAGCAGCTTCGACTCTAGTTGGAATGAGCAGTTCTTC	CASSFDSSWNEQFF
NA	TRBJ2-1	many	TRBV5-1	TGCGCCAGCAGTTTTCAGGGATTAGGGTCCTACAATGAGCAGTTCTTC	CASSFQGLGSYNEQFF
NA	TRBJ1-1	few	TRBV7-9	TGTGCCTGGGGGAAACGGGACACTGAAGCTTTCTTT	CAWGKRDTEAFF
NA	TRBJ1-1	NA	TRBV20-1	TGCAGTGCTAGTGGTTGGGGTGAGAACACTGAAGCTTTCTTT	CSASGWGENTEAFF
TRBD2	TRBJ2-3	NA	TRBV24-1	TGTGCCACCAGTGCCTACGGGGGACGCGGGAGAGATGGCACAGATACGCAGTATTTT	CATSAYGGRGRDGTDTQYF
NA	TRBJ2-2	few	TRBV27	TGTGCCAGCAGAACCTTGGGGGTTCGGGTCACCGGGGAGCTGTTTTTT	CASRTLGVRVTGELFF
NA	TRBJ2-3	NA	TRBV29-1	TGCAGCGTTGAACCCCTTCGAGATACGCAGTATTTT	CSVEPLRDTQYF
TRBD1	TRBJ1-5	NA	TRBV6-1	TGTGCCAGCAGTCCCGGGACAGGGGGCTCTCGTAGCAATCAGCCCCAGCATTTT	CASSPGTGGSRSNQPQHF
NA	TRBJ2-1	many	TRBV10-1	TGCGCCAGCACTGACAGTCTCGCCAATGAGCAGTTCTTC	CASTDSLANEQFF
TRBD1	TRBJ1-2	many	TRBV5-1	TGCGCCAGCAGCACTGATCCGGGACAGACAGACGGCTACACCTTC	CASSTDPGQTDGYTF
NA	TRBJ1-1	NA	TRBV29-1	TGCAGCGCGGATGCAGGGGACCTGAACACTGAAGCTTTCTTT	CSADAGDLNTEAFF
NA	TRBJ2-7	NA	TRBV27	TGTGCCAGCAGCGAAAGGGGCGGATACGAGCAGTACTTC	CASSERGGYEQYF
NA	TRBJ1-1	NA	TRBV20-1	TGCAGTGCTAGAGCCCGACCTGTGATGAACACTGAAGCTTTCTTT	CSARARPVMNTEAFF
NA	TRBJ2-3	NA	TRBV7-9	TGTGCCAGCTCACGAGGGACGCAGGCAGATACGCAGTATTTT	CASSRGTQADTQYF
TRBD1	TRBJ2-2	NA	TRBV12-3/TRBV12-4	TGTGCCAGCAGGACCGGGACAGCCCACACCGGGGAGCTGTTTTTT	CASRTGTAHTGELFF
NA	TRBJ2-7	few	TRBV5-6	TGTGCCAGCAGCTACCTGAACGAGCAGTACTTC	CASSYLNEQYF
TRBD1	TRBJ1-4	NA	TRBV20-1	TGCAGTGCTAGAGTACCGTTGACAGGGGAGTGGGAAAAACTGTTTTTT	CSARVPLTGEWEKLFF
TRBD1	TRBJ2-2	few	TRBV5-1	TGCGCCAGCAGCTTGGCCGGGACAGGGAGAACCGGGGAGCTGTTTTTT	CASSLAGTGRTGELFF